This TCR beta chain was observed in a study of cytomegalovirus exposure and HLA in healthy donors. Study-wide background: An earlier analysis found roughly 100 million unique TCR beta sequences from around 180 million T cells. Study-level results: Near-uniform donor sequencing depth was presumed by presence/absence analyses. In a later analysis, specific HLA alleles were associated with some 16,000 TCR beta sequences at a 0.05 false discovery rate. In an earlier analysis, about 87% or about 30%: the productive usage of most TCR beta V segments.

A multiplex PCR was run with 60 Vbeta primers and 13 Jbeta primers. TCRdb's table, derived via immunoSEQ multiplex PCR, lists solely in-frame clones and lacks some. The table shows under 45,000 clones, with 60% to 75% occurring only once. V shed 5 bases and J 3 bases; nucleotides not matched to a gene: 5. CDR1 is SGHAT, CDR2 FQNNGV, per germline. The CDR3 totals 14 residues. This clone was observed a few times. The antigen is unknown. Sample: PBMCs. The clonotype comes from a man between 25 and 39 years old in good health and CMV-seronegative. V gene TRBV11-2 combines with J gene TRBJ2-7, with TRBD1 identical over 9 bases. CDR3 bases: TGTGCCAGCAGCCCAGGGACAGGGAACTACGAGCAGTACTTC. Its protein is CASSPGTGNYEQYF. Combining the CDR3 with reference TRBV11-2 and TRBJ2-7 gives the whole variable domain EAGVAQSPRYKIIEKRQSVAFWCNPISGHATLYWYQQILGQGPKLLIQFQNNGVVDDSQLPKDRFSAERLKGVDSTLKIQPAKLEDSAVYLCASSPGTGNYEQYFGPGTRLTVT.